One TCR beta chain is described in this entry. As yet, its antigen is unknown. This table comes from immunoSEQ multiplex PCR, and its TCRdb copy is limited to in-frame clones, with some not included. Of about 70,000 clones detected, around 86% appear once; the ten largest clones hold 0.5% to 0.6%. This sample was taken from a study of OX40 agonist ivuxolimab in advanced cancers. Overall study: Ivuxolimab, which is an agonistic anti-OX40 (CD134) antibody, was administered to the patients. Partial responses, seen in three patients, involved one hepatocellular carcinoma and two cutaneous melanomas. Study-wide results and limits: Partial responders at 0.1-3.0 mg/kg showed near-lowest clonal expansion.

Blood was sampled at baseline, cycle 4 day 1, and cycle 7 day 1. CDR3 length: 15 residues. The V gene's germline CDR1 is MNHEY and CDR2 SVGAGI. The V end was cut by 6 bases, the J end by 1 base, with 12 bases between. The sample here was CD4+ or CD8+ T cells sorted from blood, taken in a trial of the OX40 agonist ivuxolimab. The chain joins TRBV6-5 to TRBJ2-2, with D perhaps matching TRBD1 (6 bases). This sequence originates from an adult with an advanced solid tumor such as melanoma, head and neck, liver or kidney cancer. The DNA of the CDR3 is TGTGCCAGCAGGTTACAGGGTTTGAACACCGGGGAGCTGTTTTTT. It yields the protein CASRLQGLNTGELFF.